The present entry profiles one T cell receptor beta chain with its context. Its antigen is unidentified. The data originate from a study of T cell responses to AZD1222 COVID-19 vaccine. Across the study: Doses given second, at about 4 or about 12 weeks, were pooled. Broader study findings: A reported finding is that nearly half of spike-specific TCRs target unmutated variant regions. The study identified only 6 or 7 AZD1222 recipients as seropositive at baseline.

Generated by immunoSEQ multiplex PCR, the TCRdb table keeps only in-frame clones and is missing some. The table has approximately 110,000 clones, around 90% seen once. The starting material was peripheral blood, obtained on day 0 of AZD1222 vaccination. The receptor comes from an adult in good health.

CDR3 residues: CASSLDGDRRNEQFF. In nucleotides, the CDR3 is TGCGCCAGCAGCTTGGACGGAGACCGTCGGAATGAGCAGTTCTTC. V is TRBV5-1 and J is TRBJ2-1; no definite D call. V lost 0 bases and J 7 bases, leaving 14 bases between the germline ends. The CDR3 loop spans 15 amino acids. Germline V CDR1 and CDR2: SGHRS, YFSETQ.